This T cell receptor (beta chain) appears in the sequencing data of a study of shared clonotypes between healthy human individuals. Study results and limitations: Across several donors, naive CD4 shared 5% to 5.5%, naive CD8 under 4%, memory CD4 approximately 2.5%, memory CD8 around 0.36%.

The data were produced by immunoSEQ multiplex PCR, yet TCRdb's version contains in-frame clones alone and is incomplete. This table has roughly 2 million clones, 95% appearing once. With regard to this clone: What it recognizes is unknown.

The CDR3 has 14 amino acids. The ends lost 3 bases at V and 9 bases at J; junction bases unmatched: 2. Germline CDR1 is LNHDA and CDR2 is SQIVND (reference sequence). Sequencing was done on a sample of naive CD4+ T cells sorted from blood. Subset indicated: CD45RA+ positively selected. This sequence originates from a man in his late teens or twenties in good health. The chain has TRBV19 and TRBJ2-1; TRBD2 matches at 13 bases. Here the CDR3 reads CASSITSGRAEQFF. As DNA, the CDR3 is TGTGCCAGTAGTATTACTAGCGGGAGGGCTGAGCAGTTCTTC. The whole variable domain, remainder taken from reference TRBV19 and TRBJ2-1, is DGGITQSPKYLFRKEGQNVTLSCEQNLNHDAMYWYRQDPGQGLRLIYYSQIVNDFQKGDIAEGYSVSREKKESFPLTVTSAQKNPTAFYLCASSITSGRAEQFFGPGTRLTVL.